This T cell receptor beta chain stems from a study of T cell responses to AZD1222 COVID-19 vaccine. This table comes from immunoSEQ multiplex PCR, and its TCRdb copy is limited to in-frame clones, with some not included. The data hold 80,000 or so clones, with roughly 82% observed a single time. CDR3 length: 19 residues. V lost 2 bases and J lost 0; bases outside the gene matches: 16. Looked up from germline, CDR1 is MNHEY and CDR2 is SVGEGT. The rearrangement uses TRBV6-2 or TRBV6-3 and TRBJ2-7, with TRBD2 matching 7 bases. This TCR came from an adult in good health. The source material was peripheral blood, sampled on day 0 of AZD1222 vaccination. CDR3 sequence (DNA): TGTGCCAGCAGTTACCCTTTAAACATAGCGGGTCCGAACTCCTACGAGCAGTACTTC. This translates into CASSYPLNIAGPNSYEQYF.